These 3 T cell receptor beta chains were sequenced from one sample in a study of cytomegalovirus exposure and HLA in healthy donors (dated 2017 in TCRdb). The method behind the library was the immunoSEQ multiplex PCR assay. For the multiplex PCR, a mixture combining 60 forward primers for TCR Vbeta segments and 13 reverse primers for TCR Jbeta segments was used. TCRdb re-hosts the immuneACCESS table, in-frame sequences only. Its copies lack some clones; in the studies checked, an unresolved V gene accounts for under half of them, and the cause for the rest is not known. Here the sample has about 82,000 clones; around 68% occur a single time. Jointly, the top ten make up more than 8.5% of the sample. Sequencing was performed on PBMCs. These receptors were taken from a man aged 35 to 55 in good health and CMV-seropositive.

This clone was counted between two and nine times. The chain combines TRBV23-1 with TRBJ2-4, with 9 bases lining up with TRBD1. TRBV23-1 is an ORF, and what it does is uncertain. V lost 0 bases and J lost 0; bases outside the gene matches: 9. The CDR3 loop spans 19 amino acids. CDR3: CASSQSGGQGHLAKNIQYF. CDR3 DNA: TGCGCCAGCAGTCAATCGGGCGGACAGGGGCACTTAGCCAAAAACATTCAGTACTTC.

The CDR3 region has the DNA TGTGCCAGCAGCTTAGCGTCAGGTCGAAAAACCTACGAGCAGTACTTC. Residues: CASSLASGRKTYEQYF. J is TRBJ2-7 and V is TRBV7-9; D is ambiguous. The germline V gene encodes CDR1 SEHNR and CDR2 FQNEAQ (reference sequence). The V end lost 0 bases, the J end lost 2 bases, and 14 bases lay between the germline ends. The CDR3 loop spans 16 amino acids.

The CDR3 region is CASCKQKTAYEQYF. The CDR3 DNA reads TGTGCCAGTTGCAAACAGAAGACGGCATACGAGCAGTACTTC. The rearrangement links TRBV2 to TRBJ2-7, with D unclear. V lost 9 bases and J 4 bases, leaving 19 bases between the germline ends. CDR3 size: 14 residues. Germline CDR1 is SNHLY and CDR2 is FYNNEI.